This T cell receptor (beta chain) was captured by sequencing in a study of T cell changes during pregnancy in multiple sclerosis. Data came from immunoSEQ multiplex PCR; TCRdb stores just in-frame clones and leaves some out. The sample yields 45,000 to 60,000 clones, roughly 92% seen once. The sequenced sample was CD4+ T cells from peripheral blood mononuclear cells, obtained before pregnancy. The clonotype was recovered from a female donor with multiple sclerosis, enrolled in a pregnancy study.

The chain's CDR3 is CATSRDPTGGEQYF. CDR3 nucleotide sequence: TGTGCCACCAGCAGAGATCCGACAGGGGGCGAGCAGTACTTC. V gene TRBV15 combines with J gene TRBJ2-7; 9 bases match TRBD1. Looked up from germline, CDR1 is LNHNV and CDR2 is YYDKDF (reference sequence). Trimming at V came to 0 bases and at J to 6 bases, leaving 3 bases not matched to a gene. CDR3 size: 14 residues.